Listed below are T cell receptor beta chains from one sample, sequenced in a study of T cell repertoires in cytomegalovirus infection. Each CDR3 protein is one row after TCRdb ran MiXCR on the reads. The sample yields more than 150,000 distinct CDR3 sequences, approximately 19% seen once. Sequenced: PBMCs. The receptor source for this set is a human donor in good health (CMV status not recorded). Some clones in this sample may be carry-over from other donors' samples. Each CDR3 is given with its conserved first and last residue. D genes are given only for firm matches. Where a row states a size, it is once, few, many or the class of an expanded clone; other rows omit it.

.,.,TRBV7-9,TRBJ1-2,TGTGCCAGCAGCCCCCGGACAGAGGCCGCTCGTGGCTACACCTTC,CASSPRTEAARGYTF
.,.,TRBV19,TRBJ1-1,TGTGCCAGTAGGAGCGGGGGGAGCGGACTGAACACTGAAGCTTTCTTT,CASRSGGSGLNTEAFF
.,.,TRBV5-1,TRBJ2-3,TGCGCCAGCAGCATGGCCGGCACGAGCACAGATACGCAGTATTTT,CASSMAGTSTDTQYF
.,many,TRBV7-8,TRBJ2-3,TGTGCCAGCAGCATCGGCGGCACAGATACGCAGTATTTT,CASSIGGTDTQYF
.,.,TRBV6-2/TRBV6-3,TRBJ1-5,TGTGCCAGCAGTAAGGGCCGCGGGGCTTTGGTCAATCAGCCCCAGCATTTT,CASSKGRGALVNQPQHF
.,many,TRBV7-6,TRBJ2-1,TGTGCCAGCAGCTCCCCAACCTACAATGAGCAGTTCTTC,CASSSPTYNEQFF
.,.,TRBV5-4,TRBJ2-2,TGTGCCAGCAGCCTGGACAGCCCCTTAGGTGGGGAGCTGTTTTTT,CASSLDSPLGGELFF
.,.,TRBV2,TRBJ1-1,TGTGCCAGCAGTGAAATGAGGGCTGGGACTGAAGCTTTCTTT,CASSEMRAGTEAFF
.,few,TRBV19,TRBJ2-5,TGTGCCAGTAGTCCCGGGACAGCGGGACGGGAGACCCAGTACTTC,CASSPGTAGRETQYF
TRBD2,.,TRBV5-1,TRBJ2-5,TGCGCCAGCAGCCCCTCTCGACTAGCGGGGGGAGAGACCCAGTACTTC,CASSPSRLAGGETQYF
.,.,TRBV7-2,TRBJ1-2,TGTGCCAGCAGCTTAGTTGCAGGGGCCTCCTATGGCTACACCTTC,CASSLVAGASYGYTF
TRBD1,many,TRBV7-2,TRBJ2-5,TGTGCCAGCAGCCTACAGGGGATGGAGACCCAGTACTTC,CASSLQGMETQYF
.,.,TRBV11-2,TRBJ2-7,TGTGCCAGCGGACCCAGGACAGAATCTATCTACGAGCAGTACTTC,CASGPRTESIYEQYF
.,.,TRBV4-2,TRBJ2-3,TGTGCCAGCAGCCAAGATCTGAGGGGGGAGGTCACAGATACGCAGTATTTT,CASSQDLRGEVTDTQYF
.,.,TRBV6-5,TRBJ2-3,TGTGCCAGCAGTTACACCGCTGGACCCACAGATACGCAGTATTTT,CASSYTAGPTDTQYF
.,.,TRBV12-3/TRBV12-4,TRBJ2-7,TGTGCCAGCAGTTTAGGTATATTCGGGTACGAGCAGTACTTC,CASSLGIFGYEQYF
.,many,TRBV7-9,TRBJ1-5,TGTGCCAGCAGCGGCGTGGGGAATCAGCCCCAGCATTTT,CASSGVGNQPQHF
.,.,TRBV6-1,TRBJ1-3,TGTGCCAGCAGTGAAAGGAGGGCAAGCTCTGGAAACACCATATATTTT,CASSERRASSGNTIYF
.,few,TRBV25-1,TRBJ1-3,TGTGCCAGCAGTGCCCGCGAGGGAAACACCATATATTTT,CASSAREGNTIYF
.,few,TRBV7-2,TRBJ2-2,TGTGCCAGCAGCTTTGACAGCGCGAACACCGGGGAGCTGTTTTTT,CASSFDSANTGELFF
TRBD1,many,TRBV28,TRBJ2-1,TGTGCCAGCCGCCGGGACAGGGGATACTACAATGAGCAGTTCTTC,CASRRDRGYYNEQFF
.,.,TRBV7-9,TRBJ1-2,TGTGCCAGCAGCCAGTACCCTGAGAGTTTCTATGGCTACACCTTC,CASSQYPESFYGYTF
TRBD1,many,TRBV11-2,TRBJ2-1,TGTGCCAGCAGCCCCACGGGGACAGCTGCTAATGAGCAGTTCTTC,CASSPTGTAANEQFF
.,.,TRBV3-1,TRBJ2-2,TGTGCCAGCAGCCAAGATATTCGGGTCGCGGAGCTGTTTTTT,CASSQDIRVAELFF
TRBD1,few,TRBV5-1,TRBJ2-3,TGCGCCAGCAGCCCGGGACAGGCTAGCACAGATACGCAGTATTTT,CASSPGQASTDTQYF
TRBD2,few,TRBV24-1,TRBJ2-1,TGTGCCACCAGTGATTCATCTCGCGGGACTAGCGGCTACAATGAGCAGTTCTTC,CATSDSSRGTSGYNEQFF
.,.,TRBV27,TRBJ1-1,TGTGCCAGCAGTTTGAGGGAGGGGGACACTGAAGCTTTCTTT,CASSLREGDTEAFF
.,.,TRBV5-6,TRBJ2-7,TGTGCCAGCAGCCCCGGGACCGCCCTCTCCTACGAGCAGTACTTC,CASSPGTALSYEQYF
TRBD1,few,TRBV19,TRBJ1-1,TGTGCCAGTAGTCAGGGGGCGCGAACTGAAGCTTTCTTT,CASSQGARTEAFF
.,few,TRBV6-6,TRBJ2-5,TGTGCCAGCAGTTATAACAGACCAGAGACCCAGTACTTC,CASSYNRPETQYF
.,.,TRBV20-1,TRBJ1-4,TGCAGTGCTAGGAGGCCTGAAGAAAAACTGTTTTTT,CSARRPEEKLFF
.,few,TRBV6-5,TRBJ1-6,TGTGCCAGCAGTTACGAAGGGCTCTCACCCCTCCACTTT,CASSYEGLSPLHF
.,many,TRBV5-4,TRBJ2-5,TGTGCCAGCAGCTTGGGAGGGCCCGGGCAAGAGACCCAGTACTTC,CASSLGGPGQETQYF
TRBD1,.,TRBV29-1,TRBJ2-3,TGCAGCGCTGGACAGGGACTTGGCGATACGCAGTATTTT,CSAGQGLGDTQYF
TRBD2,many,TRBV7-2,TRBJ2-3,TGTGCCAGCAGCTTGGTGGGATCTTTCAGCGGGAGGGTAGATACGCAGTATTTT,CASSLVGSFSGRVDTQYF
TRBD2,many,TRBV11-2,TRBJ2-1,TGTGCCAGCATCGGGACTAGCGGGGGGACCGAGAACAATGAGCAGTTCTTC,CASIGTSGGTENNEQFF
.,few,TRBV6-2/TRBV6-3,TRBJ1-1,TGTGCCAGCTGCTCAGGGGCTCTCTTGAACACTGAAGCTTTCTTT,CASCSGALLNTEAFF
.,few,TRBV19,TRBJ2-2,TGTGCCAGTAGTATACAGGGAAACACCGGGGAGCTGTTTTTT,CASSIQGNTGELFF
TRBD2,few,TRBV7-3,TRBJ2-3,TGTGCCAGCAGCTTAAACGGCGGGAGTATTGGCACAGATACGCAGTATTTT,CASSLNGGSIGTDTQYF
.,.,TRBV28,TRBJ1-2,TGTGCCAGCAGTTTGGCTCACGGCTACACCTTC,CASSLAHGYTF
.,many,TRBV5-1,TRBJ1-1,TGCGCCAGCAGCCCTGGGGGGGGAAGGAACACTGAAGCTTTCTTT,CASSPGGGRNTEAFF
.,.,TRBV12-3/TRBV12-4,TRBJ2-3,TGTGCCAGCAGTCAGTTGGGGGTCAACACAGATACGCAGTATTTT,CASSQLGVNTDTQYF
TRBD1,few,TRBV2,TRBJ1-4,TGTGCCAGCCGGACAGGGGACGAAAAACTGTTTTTT,CASRTGDEKLFF
.,.,TRBV29-1,TRBJ2-7,TGCAGCGTCGGGGGAGGCGACGAGCAGTACTTC,CSVGGGDEQYF
.,.,TRBV20-1,TRBJ2-7,TGCAGTGCTATAAAGGGGCCAGGGATGGGGAACGAGCAGTACTTC,CSAIKGPGMGNEQYF
.,few,TRBV6-2/TRBV6-3,TRBJ1-5,TGTGCCAGCAGTTACTCAGGGTATACGCCCCAGCATTTT,CASSYSGYTPQHF
TRBD1,few,TRBV20-1,TRBJ2-3,TGCAGTGCCCTAATTCGGACAGGGCAAGATACGCAGTATTTT,CSALIRTGQDTQYF
TRBD2,.,TRBV5-6,TRBJ2-5,TGTGCCAGCAGCGGACTAGCCCACGGGGCCCAGTACTTC,CASSGLAHGAQYF
.,many,TRBV6-6,TRBJ2-6,TGTGCCGGCCTGTCGTCTGGGGCCAACGTCCTGACTTTC,CAGLSSGANVLTF
.,few,TRBV28,TRBJ1-1,TGTGCCAGCAGTTTATTAGGGGCGGGCACTGAAGCTTTCTTT,CASSLLGAGTEAFF
TRBD1,few,TRBV7-3,TRBJ2-7,TGTGCCAGCAGCTTAGGGGACAGCGATCTATACGAGCAGTACTTC,CASSLGDSDLYEQYF
.,.,TRBV7-2,TRBJ2-3,TGTGCCAGCAGGGGGGTCAGCACAGATACGCAGTATTTT,CASRGVSTDTQYF
.,.,TRBV7-2,TRBJ2-1,TGTGCCAGCACTCTCGACAGAACCTACAATGAGCAGTTCTTC,CASTLDRTYNEQFF
.,.,TRBV7-8,TRBJ2-1,TGTGCCAGCAGCCCCAGTTGGGACCGATTCTCCTACAATGAGCAGTTCTTC,CASSPSWDRFSYNEQFF
.,few,TRBV2,TRBJ1-1,TGTGCCAGCAGTTCCGGGGTGGTGTTTTTCGGAAACACTGAAGCTTTCTTT,CASSSGVVFFGNTEAFF
.,few,TRBV28,TRBJ2-1,TGTGCCAGCAGTCTCGCGACCCCCTCCGGGACTGAGTTCTTC,CASSLATPSGTEFF
TRBD2,few,TRBV7-9,TRBJ2-1,TGTGCCAGCAGCTCCGGGACTAGCGGCTACAATGAGCAGTTCTTC,CASSSGTSGYNEQFF
.,.,TRBV12-3/TRBV12-4,TRBJ1-1,TGTGCCAGCAGTAGTTCCGGGCCGAACACTGAAGCTTTCTTT,CASSSSGPNTEAFF
.,many,TRBV7-9,TRBJ2-2,TGTGCCAGCAGCTCCGGGATCCACACCGGGGAGCTGTTTTTT,CASSSGIHTGELFF
.,.,TRBV6-1,TRBJ1-1,TGTGCCAGCAGCAAAACCCGGGTGGGGCCGAACACTGAAGCTTTCTTT,CASSKTRVGPNTEAFF